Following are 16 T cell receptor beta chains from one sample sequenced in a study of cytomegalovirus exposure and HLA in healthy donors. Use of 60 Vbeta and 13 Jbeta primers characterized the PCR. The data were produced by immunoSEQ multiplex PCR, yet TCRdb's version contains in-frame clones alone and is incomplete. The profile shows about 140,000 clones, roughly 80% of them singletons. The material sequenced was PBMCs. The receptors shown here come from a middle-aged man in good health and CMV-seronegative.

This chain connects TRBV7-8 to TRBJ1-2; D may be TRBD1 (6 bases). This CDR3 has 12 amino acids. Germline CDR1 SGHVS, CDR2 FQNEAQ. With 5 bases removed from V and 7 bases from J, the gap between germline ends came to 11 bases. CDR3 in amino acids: CASSALQGGYTF. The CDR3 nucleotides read TGTGCCAGCAGCGCTCTACAGGGTGGCTACACCTTC. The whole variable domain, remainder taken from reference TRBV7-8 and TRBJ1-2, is GAGVSQSPRYKVAKRGQDVALRCDPISGHVSLFWYQQALGQGPEFLTYFQNEAQLDKSGLPSDRFFAERPEGSVSTLKIQRTQQEDSAVYLCASSALQGGYTFGSGTRLTVV.

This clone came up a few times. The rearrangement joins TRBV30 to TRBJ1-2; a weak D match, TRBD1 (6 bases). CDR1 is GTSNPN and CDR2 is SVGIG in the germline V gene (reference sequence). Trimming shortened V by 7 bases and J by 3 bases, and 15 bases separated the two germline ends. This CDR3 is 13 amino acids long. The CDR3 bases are TGTGCCTCCAAAGACAGGAACCACTATGGCTACACCTTC. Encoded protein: CASKDRNHYGYTF.

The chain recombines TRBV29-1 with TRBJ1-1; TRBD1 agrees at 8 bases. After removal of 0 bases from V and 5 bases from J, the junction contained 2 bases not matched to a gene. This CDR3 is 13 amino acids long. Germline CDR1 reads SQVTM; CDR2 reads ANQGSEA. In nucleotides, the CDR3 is TGCAGCGTTGAAGAGGGACAGGTGACTGAAGCTTTCTTT. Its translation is CSVEEGQVTEAFF.

CDR3 in DNA: TGTGCCACCAGCAGAGCAACAGGACGTGACACAGATACGCAGTATTTT. Its translation is CATSRATGRDTDTQYF. The chain links TRBV15 to TRBJ2-3; D possibly corresponds to TRBD1 (5 bases). Trimming pared 1 base from V and 2 bases from J, leaving 13 bases between. The length of the CDR3 is 16 residues. Germline V gene data show CDR1 as LNHNV and CDR2 as YYDKDF (reference sequence).

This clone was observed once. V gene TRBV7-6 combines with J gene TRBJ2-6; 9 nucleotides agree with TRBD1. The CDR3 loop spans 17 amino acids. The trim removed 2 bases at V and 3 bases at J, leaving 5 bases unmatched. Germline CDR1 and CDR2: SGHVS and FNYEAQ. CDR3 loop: CASSLTGTGSGANVLTF. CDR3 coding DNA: TGTGCCAGCAGCTTAACCGGGACAGGGAGTGGGGCCAACGTCCTGACTTTC. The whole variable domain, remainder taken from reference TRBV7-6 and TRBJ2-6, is GAGVSQSPRYKVTKRGQDVALRCDPISGHVSLYWYRQALGQGPEFLTYFNYEAQQDKSGLPNDRFSAERPEGSISTLTIQRTEQRDSAMYRCASSLTGTGSGANVLTFGAGSRLTVL.

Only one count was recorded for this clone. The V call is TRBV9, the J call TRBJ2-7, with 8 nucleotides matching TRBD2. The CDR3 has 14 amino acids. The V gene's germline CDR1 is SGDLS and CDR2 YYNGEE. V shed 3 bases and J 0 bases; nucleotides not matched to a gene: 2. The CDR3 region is CASSDRGGSYEQYF. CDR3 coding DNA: TGTGCCAGCAGCGACCGGGGGGGCTCCTACGAGCAGTACTTC. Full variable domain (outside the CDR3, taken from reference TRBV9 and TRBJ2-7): DSGVTQTPKHLITATGQRVTLRCSPRSGDLSVYWYQQSLDQGLQFLIQYYNGEERAKGNILERFSAQQFPDLHSELNLSSLELGDSALYFCASSDRGGSYEQYFGPGTRLTVT.

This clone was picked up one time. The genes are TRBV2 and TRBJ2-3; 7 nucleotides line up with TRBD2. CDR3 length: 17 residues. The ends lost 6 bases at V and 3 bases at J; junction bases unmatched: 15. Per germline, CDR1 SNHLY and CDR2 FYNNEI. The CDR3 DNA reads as TGTGCCAGCAGCGATTATCCGACCGGGACTACTACAGATACGCAGTATTTT. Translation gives CASSDYPTGTTTDTQYF.

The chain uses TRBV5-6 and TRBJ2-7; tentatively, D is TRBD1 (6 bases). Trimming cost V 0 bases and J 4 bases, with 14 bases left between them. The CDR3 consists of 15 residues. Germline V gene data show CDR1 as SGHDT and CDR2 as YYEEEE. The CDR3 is CASSLASDRRYEQYF. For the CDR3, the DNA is TGTGCCAGCAGCTTGGCGTCGGACAGAAGATACGAGCAGTACTTC.

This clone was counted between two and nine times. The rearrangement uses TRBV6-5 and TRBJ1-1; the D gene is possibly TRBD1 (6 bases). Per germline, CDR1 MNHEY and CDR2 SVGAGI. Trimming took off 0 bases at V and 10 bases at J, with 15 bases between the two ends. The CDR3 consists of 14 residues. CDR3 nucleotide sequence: TGTGCCAGCAGTTACTCATCAGAGGGCAGGGGAGCTTTCTTT. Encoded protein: CASSYSSEGRGAFF.

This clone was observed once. CDR3 amino acids: CSGTDLVEAFF. DNA of the CDR3: TGCAGCGGGACAGACCTCGTTGAAGCTTTCTTT. The chain joins TRBV29-1 to TRBJ1-1, with D tentatively TRBD1 (6 bases). V was shortened by 7 bases and J by 7 bases, with 13 bases between the two germline ends. The CDR3 consists of 11 residues. Germline-derived CDR1 and CDR2 are SQVTM and ANQGSEA.

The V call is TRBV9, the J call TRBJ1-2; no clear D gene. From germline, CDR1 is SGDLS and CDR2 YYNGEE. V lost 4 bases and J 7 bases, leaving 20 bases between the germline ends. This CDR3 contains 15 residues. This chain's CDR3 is CASSFRPSAGSGYTF. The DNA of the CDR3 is TGTGCCAGCAGCTTCAGGCCGTCGGCTGGGTCTGGCTACACCTTC.

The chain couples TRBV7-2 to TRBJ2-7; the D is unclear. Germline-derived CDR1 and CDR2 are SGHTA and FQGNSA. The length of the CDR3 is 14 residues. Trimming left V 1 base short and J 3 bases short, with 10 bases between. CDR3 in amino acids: CASSLVEVDYEQYF. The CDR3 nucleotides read TGTGCCAGCAGCTTAGTCGAAGTAGACTACGAGCAGTACTTC.

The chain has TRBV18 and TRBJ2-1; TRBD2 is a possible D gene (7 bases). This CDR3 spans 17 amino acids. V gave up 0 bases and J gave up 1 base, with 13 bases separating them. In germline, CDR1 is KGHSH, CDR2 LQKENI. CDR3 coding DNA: TGTGCCAGCTCACCACCTTTGGGGGGGCGTTCCTACAATGAGCAGTTCTTC. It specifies CASSPPLGGRSYNEQFF. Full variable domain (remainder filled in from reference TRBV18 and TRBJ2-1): NAGVMQNPRHLVRRRGQEARLRCSPMKGHSHVYWYRQLPEEGLKFMVYLQKENIIDESGMPKERFSAEFPKEGPSILRIQQVVRGDSAAYFCASSPPLGGRSYNEQFFGPGTRLTVL.

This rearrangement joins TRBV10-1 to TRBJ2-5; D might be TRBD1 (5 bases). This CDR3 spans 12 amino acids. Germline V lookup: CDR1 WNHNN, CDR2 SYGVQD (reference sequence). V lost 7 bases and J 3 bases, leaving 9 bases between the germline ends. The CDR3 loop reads CASTIREETQYF. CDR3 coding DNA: TGCGCCAGCACCATCAGGGAAGAGACCCAGTACTTC.

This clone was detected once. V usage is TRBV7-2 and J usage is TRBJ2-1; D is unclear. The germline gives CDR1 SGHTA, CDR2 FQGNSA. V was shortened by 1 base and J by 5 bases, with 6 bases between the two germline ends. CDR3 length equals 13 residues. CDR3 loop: CASSLGQDNEQFF. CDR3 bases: TGTGCCAGCAGCTTAGGTCAGGACAATGAGCAGTTCTTC.

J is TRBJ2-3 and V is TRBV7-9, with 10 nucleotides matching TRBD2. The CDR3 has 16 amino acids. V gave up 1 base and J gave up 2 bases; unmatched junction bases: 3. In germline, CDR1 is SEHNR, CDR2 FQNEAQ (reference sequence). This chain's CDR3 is CASSLGSGGYTDTQYF. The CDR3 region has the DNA TGTGCCAGCAGCTTAGGTAGCGGGGGGTACACAGATACGCAGTATTTT.